This entry lists 14 T cell receptor beta chains sequenced from one sample in a study of T cells of healthy individuals. TCRdb recomputed calls from the 5' RACE reads with MiXCR, one row per CDR3 protein. The table has more than 85,000 distinct CDR3 sequences, around 17% seen once. All receptors come from a human donor in good health.

This clonotype was seen only a few times. The chain employs TRBV15 and TRBJ2-7; TRBD2 matches at 12 bases. V shed 2 bases and J 4 bases; nucleotides not matched to a gene: 9. The germline V gene has CDR1 LNHNV and CDR2 YYDKDF (reference sequence). The CDR3 extends over 17 amino acids. The CDR3 DNA reads as TGTGCCACCAGCAGACTCAGACTAGCGGGAGATATTTACGAGCAGTACTTC. Its translation: CATSRLRLAGDIYEQYF. Filled out from reference TRBV15 and TRBJ2-7, the complete variable domain reads DAMVIQNPRYQVTQFGKPVTLSCSQTLNHNVMYWYQQKSSQAPKLLFHYYDKDFNNEADTPDNFQSRRPNTSFCFLDIRSPGLGDTAMYLCATSRLRLAGDIYEQYFGPGTRLTVT.

The rearrangement joins TRBV15 to TRBJ2-7; no firm D call. The CDR3 length is 14 residues. CDR1 LNHNV and CDR2 YYDKDF come from the germline V gene (reference sequence). Trimming removed 3 bases from V and 6 bases from J, with 15 bases in between. CDR3 nucleotide sequence: TGTGCCACCAGCAGTGGCCTTACCCCTTCCGAGCAGTACTTC. Its translation: CATSSGLTPSEQYF.

This clonotype has only a few counts. The rearrangement links TRBV6-5 to TRBJ2-5; D is unclear. The CDR3 runs 11 residues. V dropped 6 bases and J dropped 3 bases, with 5 bases sitting between them. Germline assignment: CDR1 MNHEY and CDR2 SVGAGI. CDR3 bases: TGTGCCAGCAGGACCGAAGAGACCCAGTACTTC. It specifies CASRTEETQYF.

This clonotype occurred a few times. The chain has TRBV19 and TRBJ2-3; a weak D match, TRBD1 (6 bases). The germline V gene has CDR1 LNHDA and CDR2 SQIVND (reference sequence). V was shortened by 7 bases and J by 2 bases, with 13 bases between the two germline ends. The CDR3 totals 14 residues. Written as DNA, the CDR3 is TGTGCCAGTATCCTCGACAGGATCACAGATACGCAGTATTTT. Its translation: CASILDRITDTQYF.

This clonotype has only a few counts. The V call is TRBV3-1, the J call TRBJ1-4, with D possibly being TRBD1 (5 bases). The CDR3 spans 16 residues. Trimming cost V 6 bases and J 2 bases, with 16 bases left between them. The germline gives CDR1 LGHDT, CDR2 YNNKEL (reference sequence). For the CDR3, the DNA is TGTGCCAGCAGTCCGGGGAACAGGCGGACTAATGAAAAACTGTTTTTT. Residues: CASSPGNRRTNEKLFF.

This clonotype was seen many times. V gene TRBV6-6 combines with J gene TRBJ2-3; unclear D gene. CDR1 is MNHNY and CDR2 is SVGAGI in the germline V gene (reference sequence). V was clipped by 4 bases and J by 3 bases, with 5 bases between them. This CDR3 has 12 residues. CDR3 bases: TGTGCCAGCAGTTGGACGACAGATACGCAGTATTTT. This translates into CASSWTTDTQYF.

This clonotype was detected ten times or more. This chain joins TRBV7-2 and TRBJ2-3; D not resolved. Germline V gene sequence: CDR1 SGHTA, CDR2 FQGNSA. The CDR3 contains 12 residues. Trimming took off 2 bases at V and 2 bases at J, with 2 bases between the two ends. The CDR3 coding sequence is TGTGCCAGCAGCTTATCCACAGATACGCAGTATTTT. The encoded protein is CASSLSTDTQYF. Based on the CDR3 plus reference TRBV7-2 and TRBJ2-3, the full variable domain is GAGVSQSPSNKVTEKGKDVELRCDPISGHTALYWYRQSLGQGLEFLIYFQGNSAPDKSGLPSDRFSAERTGGSVSTLTIQRTQQEDSAVYLCASSLSTDTQYFGPGTRLTVL.

This clonotype was found a few times. J is TRBJ2-3 and V is TRBV6-2 or TRBV6-3, with 7 positions matching TRBD2. This CDR3 region has 15 residues. Germline CDR1 and CDR2: MNHEY and SVGEGT. Losses at the gene ends were 4 bases for V and 1 base for J; bases not matched to a gene: 5. Here the CDR3 reads CASSWNRGGTDTQYF. Written as DNA, the CDR3 is TGTGCCAGCAGTTGGAATCGGGGGGGCACAGATACGCAGTATTTT.

The rearrangement joins TRBV3-1 to TRBJ2-1; possibly TRBD2 for D (5 bases). The CDR3 totals 15 residues. The germline CDR1 and CDR2 sequences are LGHDT and YNNKEL (reference sequence). V lost 1 base and J lost 3, with 10 bases in between. CDR3 in amino acids: CASSQGLASYNEQFF. CDR3 in DNA: TGTGCCAGCAGCCAAGGCCTAGCCAGCTACAATGAGCAGTTCTTC.

The rearrangement links TRBV4-3 to TRBJ2-3, with 12 bases matching TRBD2. The CDR3 is 18 residues long. The germline V gene has CDR1 LGHNA and CDR2 YSLEER. The ends lost 0 bases at V and 6 bases at J; junction bases unmatched: 10. The CDR3 DNA is TGCGCCAGCAGCCAAGATGAGATGACTAGCGGGAGACGGGATACGCAGTATTTT. It codes for CASSQDEMTSGRRDTQYF.

The chain joins TRBV5-1 to TRBJ1-2; TRBD1 matches at 7 bases. This CDR3 contains 14 residues. Germline-derived CDR1 and CDR2 are SGHRS and YFSETQ. Unmatched junction bases numbered 7, after V lost 3 bases and J lost 5 bases. CDR3 in amino acids: CASSSRQGVYGYTF. CDR3 nucleotides: TGCGCCAGCAGCTCACGACAGGGAGTTTATGGCTACACCTTC. Complete variable domain (other parts from reference TRBV5-1 and TRBJ1-2): KAGVTQTPRYLIKTRGQQVTLSCSPISGHRSVSWYQQTPGQGLQFLFEYFSETQRNKGNFPGRFSGRQFSNSRSEMNVSTLELGDSALYLCASSSRQGVYGYTFGSGTRLTVV.

This chain uses TRBV20-1 with TRBJ2-7; D unclear. Trimming cost V 3 bases and J 0 bases, with 9 bases left between them. CDR3 size: 13 residues. The germline CDR1 and CDR2 sequences are DFQATT and SNEGSKA (reference sequence). CDR3 DNA: TGCAGTGCTAGGATGTTGGTCTCCTACGAGCAGTACTTC. It yields the protein CSARMLVSYEQYF.

This clonotype was detected ten times or more. The gene calls are TRBV12-5 and TRBJ1-2; D gene ambiguous. V shed 6 bases and J shed 8 bases, with 13 bases lying between them. Per germline, CDR1 LGHNT and CDR2 FRNRAP. The CDR3 has 12 residues. CDR3: CASGAGGYGYTF. The CDR3 DNA reads as TGTGCTAGTGGCGCGGGAGGTTACGGCTACACCTTC.

This clonotype was found many times. V gene TRBV5-8 combines with J gene TRBJ1-5, with a tentative D call TRBD1 (6 bases). The CDR3 loop spans 16 amino acids. Germline CDR1 and CDR2: SGHTS and YDEGEE. Trimming took 4 bases from V and 6 from J, leaving 20 bases between them. CDR3 coding DNA: TGTGCCAGCAGCCCTATAGATGGACAGCTAGGTCAGCCCCAGCATTTT. The encoded protein is CASSPIDGQLGQPQHF.